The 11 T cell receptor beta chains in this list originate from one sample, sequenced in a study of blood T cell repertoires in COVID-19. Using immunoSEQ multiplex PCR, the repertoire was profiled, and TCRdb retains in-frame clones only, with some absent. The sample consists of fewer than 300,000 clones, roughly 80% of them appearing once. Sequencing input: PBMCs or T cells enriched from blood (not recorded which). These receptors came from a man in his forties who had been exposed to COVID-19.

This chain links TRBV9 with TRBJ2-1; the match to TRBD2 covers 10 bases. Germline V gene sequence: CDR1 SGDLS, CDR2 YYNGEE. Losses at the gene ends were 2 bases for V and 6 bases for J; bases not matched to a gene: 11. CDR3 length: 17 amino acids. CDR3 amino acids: CASSVLTSGTTANEQFF. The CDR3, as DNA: TGTGCCAGCAGCGTTTTAACTAGCGGGACGACCGCCAATGAGCAGTTCTTC.

CDR3 sequence: CASSATGDRQFF. In DNA form, the CDR3 reads TGTGCCAGCAGCGCGACAGGGGATAGGCAGTTCTTC. The V and J genes are TRBV9 and TRBJ2-1; 8 bases are shared with TRBD1. The CDR3 runs 12 residues. V trimming: 3 bases; J trimming: 12 bases; junction bases outside the gene matches: 5. Germline values: CDR1 SGDLS, CDR2 YYNGEE.

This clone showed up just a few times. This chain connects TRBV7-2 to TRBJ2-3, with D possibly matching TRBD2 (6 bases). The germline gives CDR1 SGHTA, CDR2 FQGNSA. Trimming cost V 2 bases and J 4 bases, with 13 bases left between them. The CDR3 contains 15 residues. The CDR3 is CASSLKTSWSDTQYF. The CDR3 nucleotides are TGTGCCAGCAGCTTAAAGACTAGTTGGTCAGATACGCAGTATTTT.

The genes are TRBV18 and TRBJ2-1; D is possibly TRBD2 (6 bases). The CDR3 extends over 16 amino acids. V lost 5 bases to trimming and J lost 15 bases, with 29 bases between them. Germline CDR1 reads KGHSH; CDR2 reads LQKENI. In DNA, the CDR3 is TGTGCCAGCTCAGCAAACCGGGACTCCTCCTTGGGTCCTTGGTTCTTC. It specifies CASSANRDSSLGPWFF.

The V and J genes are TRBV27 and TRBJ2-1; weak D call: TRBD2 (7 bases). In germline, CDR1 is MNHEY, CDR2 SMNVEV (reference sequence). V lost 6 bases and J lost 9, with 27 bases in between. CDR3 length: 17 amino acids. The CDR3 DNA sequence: TGTGCCAGCAGCCGGACTCTAGCGTCCAAGGGGGGGAGTGAGCAGTTCTTC. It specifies CASSRTLASKGGSEQFF.

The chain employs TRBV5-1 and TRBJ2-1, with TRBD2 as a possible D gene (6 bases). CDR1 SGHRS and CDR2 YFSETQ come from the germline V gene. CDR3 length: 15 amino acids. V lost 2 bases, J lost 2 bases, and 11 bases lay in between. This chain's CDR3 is CASSFASAAYNEQFF. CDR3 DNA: TGCGCCAGCAGCTTCGCTAGCGCGGCCTACAATGAGCAGTTCTTC.

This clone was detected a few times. CDR3 in DNA: TGTGCCAGCTCAACAGGGGGCGGTGACCAGCCCCAGCATTTT. Protein product: CASSTGGGDQPQHF. This chain joins TRBV18 and TRBJ1-5, with 9 nucleotides matching TRBD1. Trimming removed 5 bases from V and 7 bases from J; junction bases left unmatched: 6. The CDR3 loop spans 14 amino acids. Germline CDR1 and CDR2: KGHSH and LQKENI.

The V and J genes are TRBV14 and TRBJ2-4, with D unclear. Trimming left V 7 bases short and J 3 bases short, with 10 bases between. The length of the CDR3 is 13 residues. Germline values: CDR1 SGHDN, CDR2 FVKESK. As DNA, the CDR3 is TGTGCCAGCAACGGGTTGGGCAAAAACATTCAGTACTTC. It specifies CASNGLGKNIQYF.

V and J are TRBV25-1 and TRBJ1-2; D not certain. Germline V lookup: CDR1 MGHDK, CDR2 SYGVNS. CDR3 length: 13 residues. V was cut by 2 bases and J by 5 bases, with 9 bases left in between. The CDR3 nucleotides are TGTGCCAGCAGTGAACCTGGTCGGTATGGCTACACCTTC. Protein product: CASSEPGRYGYTF.

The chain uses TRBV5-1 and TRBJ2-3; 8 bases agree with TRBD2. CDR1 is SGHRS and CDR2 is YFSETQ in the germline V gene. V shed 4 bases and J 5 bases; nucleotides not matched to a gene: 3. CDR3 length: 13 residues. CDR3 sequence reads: CASSPGGIDTQYF. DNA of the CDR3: TGCGCCAGCAGCCCGGGGGGGATAGATACGCAGTATTTT.

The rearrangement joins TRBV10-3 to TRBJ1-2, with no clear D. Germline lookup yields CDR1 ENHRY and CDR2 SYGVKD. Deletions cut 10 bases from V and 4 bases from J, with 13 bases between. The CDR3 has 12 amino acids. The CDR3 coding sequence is TGTGCCACGAGGGTCAGACTCTATGGCTACACCTTC. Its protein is CATRVRLYGYTF.